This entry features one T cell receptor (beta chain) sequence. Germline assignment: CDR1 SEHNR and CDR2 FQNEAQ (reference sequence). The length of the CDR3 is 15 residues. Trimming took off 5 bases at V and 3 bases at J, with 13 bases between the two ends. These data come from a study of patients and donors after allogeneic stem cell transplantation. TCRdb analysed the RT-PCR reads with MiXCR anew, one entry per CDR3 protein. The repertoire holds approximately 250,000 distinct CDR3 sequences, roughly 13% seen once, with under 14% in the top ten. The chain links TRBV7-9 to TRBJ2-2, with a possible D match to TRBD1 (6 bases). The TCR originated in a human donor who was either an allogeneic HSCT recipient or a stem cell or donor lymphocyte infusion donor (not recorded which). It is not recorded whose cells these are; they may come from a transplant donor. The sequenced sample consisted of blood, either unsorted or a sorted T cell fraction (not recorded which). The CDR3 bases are TGTGCCAGCAGCCCGGCGACAGGCTACACCGGGGAGCTGTTTTTT. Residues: CASSPATGYTGELFF.